The clone carrying this TCR beta chain qualifies as medium-sized (0.01 to 0.1%). Its antigen is unknown. This specimen belongs to a study of vaccination and CD4 T cells after COVID-19. Overall study context: Researchers treated cells with overlapping spike peptides taken from SARS-CoV-2, HCoV-NL63, HCoV-OC43 and HCoV-229E.

CDR3 length: 15 residues. Germline CDR1 SGHRS, CDR2 YFSETQ. Trimming took 4 bases from V and 4 from J, leaving 17 bases between them. Treatment defined: roughly 10-day PBMC culture with coronavirus spike peptide pools or control peptides (ViraFEST assay). Scientists ran DNA taken from cultured CD4+ T cells through the Oncomine TCR Beta short-read assay for sequencing. TCRdb re-called the PCR reads through MiXCR, storing one row per CDR3 protein. Of about 14,000 distinct CDR3 sequences listed, around 50% are singletons. The receptor was derived from a human donor who had recovered from COVID-19. The chain combines TRBV5-1 with TRBJ2-5; no reliable D call. Sample: CD4+ T cells from blood, cultured in vitro. For the CDR3, the DNA is TGCGCCAGCAGCCCAGGACCCAATCTGGGAGAGACCCAGTACTTC. Its protein is CASSPGPNLGETQYF.